Listed below are T cell receptor beta chains from one sample, sequenced in a study of blood T cell repertoires in COVID-19. The table came from immunoSEQ multiplex PCR; TCRdb's copy has only in-frame clones and leaves some out. Of under 250,000 clones in the sample, 65% to 85% are singletons; the top ten hold around 8.7%. Source material: peripheral blood. Every receptor here comes from a woman between 50 and 59 years old with acute or convalescent COVID-19. Both conserved end residues are part of each CDR3. A D gene is named only where the DNA matches it firmly. Some rows have no size entry. The others give once, few or many, or a class for an expanded clone.

J: TRBJ1-2
D: TRBD1
size: NA
V: TRBV19
DNA: TGTGCCAGTATTCGGACAGGGGAGGACTATGGCTACACCTTC
CDR3: CASIRTGEDYGYTF

J: TRBJ2-7
D: TRBD2
size: NA
V: TRBV5-6
DNA: TGTGCCAGCAGCTTGGATATTGGCGGGAGGCCCTCCTACGAGCAGTACTTC
CDR3: CASSLDIGGRPSYEQYF

J: TRBJ1-2
D: NA
size: NA
V: TRBV4-2
DNA: TGTGCCAGCAGCCGTTTGGACAGTTCTAACTATGGCTACACCTTC
CDR3: CASSRLDSSNYGYTF

J: TRBJ2-7
D: NA
size: once
V: TRBV19
DNA: TGTGCCAGTAGTATAGATCGGGGACTCGCCAACGAGCAGTACTTC
CDR3: CASSIDRGLANEQYF

J: TRBJ1-2
D: NA
size: NA
V: TRBV6-1
DNA: TGTGCCAGCAGTGACATCGGACAGCCTAATGGCTACACCTTC
CDR3: CASSDIGQPNGYTF

J: TRBJ2-1
D: TRBD2
size: NA
V: TRBV29-1
DNA: TGCAGCGTTGCGCTAGCGGCGGGAGTGGGTGAGCAGTTCTTC
CDR3: CSVALAAGVGEQFF

J: TRBJ1-1
D: TRBD1
size: NA
V: TRBV6-4
DNA: TGTGCCAGCAGCCTGGGGACAGGAGAAGCTTTCTTT
CDR3: CASSLGTGEAFF

J: TRBJ2-3
D: TRBD2
size: NA
V: TRBV6-2/TRBV6-3
DNA: TGTGCCAGCAGTTCGACTAGCCGAAGCACAGATACGCAGTATTTT
CDR3: CASSSTSRSTDTQYF

J: TRBJ2-5
D: TRBD2
size: NA
V: TRBV27
DNA: TGTGCCAGCAGTTCTGGGACTAGTGAAGAGACCCAGTACTTC
CDR3: CASSSGTSEETQYF

J: TRBJ2-7
D: NA
size: NA
V: TRBV3-1/TRBV3-2
DNA: TGTGCCAGCAAAGCGGCAGGGGTCTACGAGCAGTACTTC
CDR3: CASKAAGVYEQYF

J: TRBJ2-7
D: NA
size: NA
V: TRBV10-1
DNA: TGCGCCAGCTTTCAGACATCCTACGAGCAGTACTTC
CDR3: CASFQTSYEQYF

J: TRBJ2-1
D: NA
size: NA
V: TRBV7-9
DNA: TGTGCCAGCAGCCCACTAGGCAATGAGCAGTTCTTC
CDR3: CASSPLGNEQFF

J: TRBJ2-5
D: TRBD1
size: once
V: TRBV6-5
DNA: TGTGCCAGCAGTTTGCGGGACAGGGGGCCGCAAGAGACCCAGTACTTC
CDR3: CASSLRDRGPQETQYF

J: TRBJ2-7
D: TRBD1
size: once
V: TRBV5-4
DNA: TGTGCCAGCAGCAGGGACAGGGCTTCCATCGAGCAGTACTTC
CDR3: CASSRDRASIEQYF

J: TRBJ1-5
D: NA
size: NA
V: TRBV19
DNA: TGTGCCAGTAGAAGGACACCCCTTTATAGCAATCAGCCCCAGCATTTT
CDR3: CASRRTPLYSNQPQHF

J: TRBJ1-6
D: NA
size: NA
V: TRBV28
DNA: TGTGCCAGCAGTTTATACGGGCCAGGGAGGTCACCCCTCCACTTT
CDR3: CASSLYGPGRSPLHF

J: TRBJ1-4
D: TRBD1
size: once
V: TRBV12-3/TRBV12-4
DNA: TGTGCCAGCAGTTTAAGACAGGGGGAAAAACTGTTTTTT
CDR3: CASSLRQGEKLFF

J: TRBJ2-1
D: TRBD1
size: NA
V: TRBV19
DNA: TGTGCCAGTAGTCAGCGACAGGGGGCCGATGAGCAGTTCTTC
CDR3: CASSQRQGADEQFF

J: TRBJ2-7
D: TRBD2
size: NA
V: TRBV3-1/TRBV3-2
DNA: TGTGCCAGCAGCCAAGCGGCTAGCGGAGGCTACGAGCAGTACTTC
CDR3: CASSQAASGGYEQYF

J: TRBJ2-1
D: NA
size: once
V: TRBV20-1
DNA: TGCAGTGCTAGTAGAGCTAGGTCCTACAATGAGCAGTTCTTC
CDR3: CSASRARSYNEQFF

J: TRBJ1-1
D: TRBD1
size: NA
V: TRBV3-1/TRBV3-2
DNA: TGTGCCAGCATCCCAAACAGGGGACTGAACACTGAAGCTTTCTTT
CDR3: CASIPNRGLNTEAFF

J: TRBJ2-2
D: NA
size: few
V: TRBV10-1
DNA: TGCGCCAGCAGTGTGGACAGTAACACCGGGGAGCTGTTTTTT
CDR3: CASSVDSNTGELFF

J: TRBJ2-5
D: TRBD1
size: NA
V: TRBV5-6
DNA: TGTGCCAGCAGCAACCAGGGGGAAGAGACCCAGTACTTC
CDR3: CASSNQGEETQYF

J: TRBJ1-5
D: TRBD1
size: NA
V: TRBV28
DNA: TGTGCCAGCAGGGCGAACAGGGGGGGTCAGCCCCAGCATTTT
CDR3: CASRANRGGQPQHF

J: TRBJ2-2
D: TRBD1
size: NA
V: TRBV2
DNA: TGTGCCAGCAGAGGGGGCCCCGGGGAGCTGTTTTTT
CDR3: CASRGGPGELFF

J: TRBJ2-1
D: NA
size: NA
V: TRBV6-2/TRBV6-3
DNA: TGTGCCAGCAGTTACGGGGGACAACTAGAGCAGTTCTTC
CDR3: CASSYGGQLEQFF

J: TRBJ1-1
D: NA
size: NA
V: TRBV30
DNA: TGTGCCTGGAGAAAACAAGTGAACACTGAAGCTTTCTTT
CDR3: CAWRKQVNTEAFF

J: TRBJ1-4
D: NA
size: NA
V: TRBV7-2
DNA: TGTGCCAGCAGCGCCGCGCCGACAGGTAACGCGGAAAAACTGTTTTTT
CDR3: CASSAAPTGNAEKLFF

J: TRBJ2-1
D: TRBD2
size: few
V: TRBV27
DNA: TGTGCCAGCACCCCGGGACTAGCGGGAGGGAAGCAGTTCTTC
CDR3: CASTPGLAGGKQFF

J: TRBJ2-1
D: TRBD2
size: NA
V: TRBV6-4
DNA: TGTGCCAGCAGTGACGTCTTGGCTAGCGGGAGGACCGAGCAGTTCTTC
CDR3: CASSDVLASGRTEQFF

J: TRBJ1-2
D: NA
size: NA
V: TRBV27
DNA: TGTGCCAGCAGTCTAGACAGGAACTATGGCTACACCTTC
CDR3: CASSLDRNYGYTF

J: TRBJ1-1
D: NA
size: NA
V: TRBV29-1
DNA: TGCAGCGTTTTGGAACTCAGGGTATCGGACACTGAAGCTTTCTTT
CDR3: CSVLELRVSDTEAFF

J: TRBJ1-2
D: NA
size: NA
V: TRBV19
DNA: TGTGCCAGTAGTACCGGCTCCTCAGGAGGGGCTAACTATGGCTACACCTTC
CDR3: CASSTGSSGGANYGYTF

J: TRBJ1-2
D: NA
size: NA
V: TRBV27
DNA: TGTGCCAGCAGTTTAACAGGGACCGTGGGCTATGGCTACACCTTC
CDR3: CASSLTGTVGYGYTF

J: TRBJ1-3
D: NA
size: NA
V: TRBV7-6
DNA: TGTGCCAGCAGCTTAGGAGGAGGCTCTGGAAACACCATATATTTT
CDR3: CASSLGGGSGNTIYF

J: TRBJ1-1
D: NA
size: NA
V: TRBV6-1
DNA: TGTGCCAGTTCCCTAGGGGCGAACACTGAAGCTTTCTTT
CDR3: CASSLGANTEAFF

J: TRBJ2-3
D: TRBD1
size: NA
V: TRBV9
DNA: TGTGCCAGCAGCGGACGACAGGGACCCGGAGATACGCAGTATTTT
CDR3: CASSGRQGPGDTQYF

J: TRBJ1-1
D: TRBD1
size: NA
V: TRBV6-5
DNA: TGTGCCAGCAGGAGACAGGGCACTGAAGCTTTCTTT
CDR3: CASRRQGTEAFF

J: TRBJ2-1
D: NA
size: NA
V: TRBV6-5
DNA: TGTGCCAGCAGTTACTCGAGACGGGATGAGCAGTTCTTC
CDR3: CASSYSRRDEQFF

J: TRBJ2-7
D: TRBD1
size: NA
V: TRBV6-6
DNA: TGTGCCAGCAGTCACCGGGACAGCTACGAGCAGTACTTC
CDR3: CASSHRDSYEQYF

J: TRBJ2-1
D: NA
size: NA
V: TRBV12-3/TRBV12-4
DNA: TGTGCCAGCAGTTCCCCGGGGGAGCAGTTCTTC
CDR3: CASSSPGEQFF

J: TRBJ2-3
D: NA
size: NA
V: TRBV2
DNA: TGTGCCAGCAGGAACTACCCGGGACTCATCCACACAGATACGCAGTATTTT
CDR3: CASRNYPGLIHTDTQYF

J: TRBJ1-1
D: NA
size: NA
V: TRBV27
DNA: TGTGCCAGCACCGGGACATCGTTTACTGAAGCTTTCTTT
CDR3: CASTGTSFTEAFF

J: TRBJ2-1
D: TRBD2
size: NA
V: TRBV27
DNA: TGTGCCAGCAGTTTCTTAGGGACTAGGCGATACAATGAGCAGTTCTTC
CDR3: CASSFLGTRRYNEQFF

J: TRBJ2-7
D: NA
size: NA
V: TRBV21-1
DNA: TGTGCCAGCAGCAAAGCCCCCCAACTAGGGCCCGACTCCTACGAGCAGTACTTC
CDR3: CASSKAPQLGPDSYEQYF

J: TRBJ2-2
D: NA
size: once
V: TRBV27
DNA: TGTGCCAGCAGCGGCGGACAGTACACCGGGGAGCTGTTTTTT
CDR3: CASSGGQYTGELFF

J: TRBJ2-3
D: TRBD2
size: NA
V: TRBV7-6
DNA: TGTGCCAGCAGCTTAGACCCTAGCGGGCATCCACTTAGCACAGATACGCAGTATTTT
CDR3: CASSLDPSGHPLSTDTQYF

J: TRBJ2-7
D: TRBD1
size: NA
V: TRBV5-4
DNA: TGTGCCAGCAGCCCGGGACAGGGGGACCCCTACGAGCAGTACTTC
CDR3: CASSPGQGDPYEQYF

J: TRBJ2-1
D: NA
size: NA
V: TRBV19
DNA: TGTGCCAGTAGTATCTTACTGGGCGACATTTACAATGAGCAGTTCTTC
CDR3: CASSILLGDIYNEQFF

J: TRBJ1-1
D: TRBD1
size: NA
V: TRBV19
DNA: TGTGCCAGTAGTAGAAGAGAAGGACAGGGGGGTTTCGCTGAAGCTTTCTTT
CDR3: CASSRREGQGGFAEAFF

J: TRBJ2-7
D: TRBD2
size: NA
V: TRBV5-1
DNA: TGCGCCAGCAGACCGCGGGCGGGAGGGCCCTTAGACGAGCAGTACTTC
CDR3: CASRPRAGGPLDEQYF